This section outlines one T cell receptor (beta chain) sequence together with its context. The CDR3 sequence is 15 residues long. Trimming removed 0 bases at V and 2 bases at J, with 8 bases between. Germline values: CDR1 KGHSH, CDR2 LQKENI. Clones were sequenced by immunoSEQ multiplex PCR, and TCRdb holds only the in-frame ones, with some missing. The table lists tens of thousands of clones, 80% of them singletons. This sample was included in a study of OX40 agonist ivuxolimab in advanced cancers. The sequence came from an adult with an advanced solid tumor such as melanoma, head and neck, liver or kidney cancer. The material sequenced was CD4+ or CD8+ T cells sorted from blood, taken in a trial of the OX40 agonist ivuxolimab. V usage is TRBV18 and J usage is TRBJ2-1; D not certain. CDR3 sequence reads: CASSPPYRAYNEQFF. The CDR3 nucleotides are TGTGCCAGCTCACCACCGTATAGGGCCTACAATGAGCAGTTCTTC.